These 16 T cell receptor beta chains came from one sample sequenced in a study of blood T cell repertoires in COVID-19. Data came from immunoSEQ multiplex PCR; TCRdb stores just in-frame clones and leaves some out. This table holds 200,000 to 300,000 clones, around four fifths found once. Material for sequencing was peripheral blood. Source of these receptors: a man in his fifties or sixties with acute or convalescent COVID-19.

V gene TRBV9 combines with J gene TRBJ2-3; 9 bases align to TRBD2. With V trimmed by 0 bases and J by 3 bases, 11 bases remained unmatched. The CDR3 is 18 amino acids. Looked up from germline, CDR1 is SGDLS and CDR2 is YYNGEE. The DNA for the CDR3 is TGTGCCAGCAGCGTAGAGGGCCCCTCCGGACTAGCGACAGATACGCAGTATTTT. Protein product: CASSVEGPSGLATDTQYF.

This clone was recorded a few times. J is TRBJ2-7 and V is TRBV11-2; 9 positions match TRBD1. Germline assignment: CDR1 SGHAT and CDR2 FQNNGV. The CDR3 has 17 amino acids. Trimming took 2 bases from V and 4 from J; bases not matched to a gene: 12. CDR3 nucleotide sequence: TGTGCCAGCAGCTTAAGTGGGGCCGGGACAGGGCATTACGAGCAGTACTTC. Translation: CASSLSGAGTGHYEQYF.

In nucleotides, the CDR3 is TGCAGCGTTGATCTGGTTCGGGGGGCCTACTACAATGAGCAGTTCTTC. This sequence encodes CSVDLVRGAYYNEQFF. The chain recombines TRBV29-1 with TRBJ2-1, with D possibly TRBD2 on 7 matching bases. V lost 3 bases to trimming and J lost 3 bases, with 18 bases between them. This CDR3 has 16 amino acids. Germline CDR1 and CDR2: SQVTM and ANQGSEA.

The chain employs TRBV27 and TRBJ2-1, with D maybe TRBD2 (5 bases). V was clipped by 8 bases and J by 4 bases, with 9 bases between them. Germline CDR1 MNHEY, CDR2 SMNVEV (reference sequence). The CDR3 runs to 12 residues. CDR3 region: CASRAVYNEQFF. In DNA, the CDR3 is TGTGCCAGCCGAGCGGTTTACAATGAGCAGTTCTTC.

The chain is built from TRBV29-1 and TRBJ1-2; possible D gene TRBD1, 5 bases. The CDR3 contains 17 residues. V lost 3 bases and J lost 1, with 21 bases in between. Germline V lookup: CDR1 SQVTM, CDR2 ANQGSEA. CDR3 sequence: CSVDTLRRGSLNYGYTF. DNA of the CDR3: TGCAGCGTTGATACGCTCCGAAGGGGTTCCCTTAACTATGGCTACACCTTC.

This clone was picked up one time. The chain carries TRBV10-3 and TRBJ1-4; the D is unclear. With 0 bases removed from V and 2 bases from J, the gap between germline ends came to 7 bases. In germline, CDR1 is ENHRY, CDR2 SYGVKD. The CDR3 runs 15 residues. Written as DNA, the CDR3 is TGTGCCATCAGTGAGTCGACCGGGACTAATGAAAAACTGTTTTTT. Protein product: CAISESTGTNEKLFF.

V usage is TRBV10-3 and J usage is TRBJ1-6, with D possibly being TRBD1 (5 bases). This CDR3 has 17 amino acids. Germline lookup yields CDR1 ENHRY and CDR2 SYGVKD. V was shortened by 10 bases and J by 0 bases, with 19 bases between the two germline ends. Here the CDR3 DNA reads TGTGCCAGTTCCAGGGACCGCGGGAGCTCCTATAATTCACCCCTCCACTTT. This gives the protein CASSRDRGSSYNSPLHF.

The rearrangement uses TRBV7-8 and TRBJ1-2; D is undetermined. Trimming cost V 3 bases and J 4 bases, with 12 bases left between them. Germline lookup yields CDR1 SGHVS and CDR2 FQNEAQ. CDR3 length: 14 residues. The CDR3 sequence is CASSLGGRSYGYTF. For the CDR3, the DNA is TGTGCCAGCAGCTTGGGTGGTAGGAGCTATGGCTACACCTTC.

The chain has TRBV19 and TRBJ2-1, with 7 bases aligning to TRBD2. The V and J ends lost 5 bases and 0 bases, in that order; junction bases with no gene match: 7. CDR3 size: 16 residues. In germline, CDR1 is LNHDA, CDR2 SQIVND (reference sequence). The CDR3 protein is CASSSKRGPSYNEQFF. The DNA for the CDR3 is TGTGCCAGTAGTTCCAAGCGGGGACCCTCCTACAATGAGCAGTTCTTC.

The rearrangement links TRBV28 to TRBJ2-1, with TRBD2 matching 7 bases. V was clipped by 6 bases and J by 6 bases; unmatched bases: 8. There are 14 residues in the CDR3. Germline CDR1 reads MDHEN; CDR2 reads SYDVKM. CDR3 protein: CASSPTSEPNEQFF. The CDR3 DNA is TGTGCCAGCAGCCCTACTAGCGAGCCCAATGAGCAGTTCTTC.

The J gene is TRBJ2-3, the V gene TRBV30, with a possible D match to TRBD2 (5 bases). The V end lost 2 bases, the J end lost 0 bases, and 6 bases lay between the germline ends. CDR1 is GTSNPN, CDR2 SVGIG, per germline (reference sequence). The CDR3 is 13 residues long. As DNA, the CDR3 is TGTGCCTGGAGTAGCGGCAGCACAGATACGCAGTATTTT. It translates to CAWSSGSTDTQYF. Supplemented by reference TRBV30 and TRBJ2-3, the full variable domain reads SQTIHQWPATLVQPVGSPLSLECTVEGTSNPNLYWYRQAAGRGLQLLFYSVGIGQISSEVPQNLSASRPQDRQFILSSKKLLLSDSGFYLCAWSSGSTDTQYFGPGTRLTVL.

This chain uses TRBV19 with TRBJ2-1, with 15 nucleotides matching TRBD2. This CDR3 has 20 amino acids. Germline CDR1 reads LNHDA; CDR2 reads SQIVND (reference sequence). Trimming took 5 bases from V and 0 from J; bases not matched to a gene: 11. CDR3 sequence reads: CASSPRGLAGGIGSYNEQFF. CDR3 in DNA: TGTGCCAGTAGTCCCCGGGGACTAGCGGGAGGCATTGGCTCCTACAATGAGCAGTTCTTC.

The chain employs TRBV5-5 and TRBJ2-5; D is perhaps TRBD1 (6 bases). The V end lost 3 bases, the J end lost 2 bases, and 14 bases lay between the germline ends. The CDR3 consists of 15 residues. Germline V CDR1 and CDR2: SGHKS, YYEKEE (reference sequence). CDR3 sequence reads: CASSSWRTEQETQYF. In nucleotides, the CDR3 is TGTGCCAGCAGCTCCTGGAGGACAGAACAAGAGACCCAGTACTTC.

V and J are TRBV7-9 and TRBJ2-7; 7 bases match TRBD2. The CDR3 is 14 amino acids. V shed 4 bases, J shed 5 bases, and the junction held 8 bases outside the gene matches. Germline V gene sequence: CDR1 SEHNR, CDR2 FQNEAQ (reference sequence). CDR3 region: CASSWTRGAHEQYF. Written as DNA, the CDR3 is TGTGCCAGCAGCTGGACTAGGGGAGCGCACGAGCAGTACTTC.

V and J are TRBV9 and TRBJ2-7; 8 nucleotides agree with TRBD2. Germline V gene data show CDR1 as SGDLS and CDR2 as YYNGEE. The CDR3 is 15 amino acids. V was pared by 0 bases and J by 4 bases, with 6 bases of the junction left unmatched. CDR3 region: CASSVAGGPSYEQYF. The CDR3 region has the DNA TGTGCCAGCAGCGTAGCGGGAGGGCCGTCATACGAGCAGTACTTC.

CDR3 DNA sequence: TGTGCCAGCAGTCTAGGAGGGCTAGGCTACACCTTC. Encoded protein: CASSLGGLGYTF. V and J are TRBV28 and TRBJ1-2, with D uncertain. From germline, CDR1 is MDHEN and CDR2 SYDVKM. V dropped 5 bases and J dropped 8 bases, with 12 bases sitting between them. This CDR3 is built from 12 residues.